This T cell receptor beta chain appears in the sequencing data of a study of T cells in Graves' hyperthyroidism and ophthalmopathy. Overall study context: Any treatment followed the collection of peripheral blood at initial diagnosis. Whole-study results and caveats: In the analysis, a 13 V-J model separated ophthalmopathy from stable hyperthyroidism.

Hyperthyroidism of Graves' type that showed no ophthalmopathy progression within 18 months was stable. The CDR3 has 14 residues. The V gene end was trimmed by 0 bases and the J gene end by 4 bases; junction bases not matched to a gene: 3. The germline CDR1 and CDR2 sequences are DFQATT and SNEGSKA (reference sequence). This clonotype was counted at least ten times. Its antigen is not identified. Researchers amplified the TCR beta CDR3 regions from RNA transcripts. First-round RT-PCR of the TCR CDR3 relied on the HTBI primer set. TCRdb recomputed calls from the multiplex PCR reads with MiXCR, one row per CDR3 protein. The top ten clones hold just under 8% of a sample with a few hundred thousand distinct CDR3 sequences, more than 15% of them seen once.

The sequenced sample consisted of blood. The clonotype originates from a woman younger than 35 with Graves' hyperthyroidism. The chain carries TRBV20-1 and TRBJ2-5; 9 bases are shared with TRBD1. DNA of the CDR3: TGCAGTGCTAGAGATGGGGGACAGGGAGAGACCCAGTACTTC. As protein: CSARDGGQGETQYF.